The text below deals with one TCR beta chain. Its antigen is unknown. The data belong to a study of cytomegalovirus exposure and HLA in healthy donors. The CDR3 runs 13 residues. The germline CDR1 and CDR2 sequences are WSHSY and SAAADI. V shed 7 bases and J shed 3 bases, with 13 bases lying between them. Findings and limits, study-wide: The likely explanation for a cluster of highly shared sequence variants was sequencing artifact. Cytomegalovirus-associated status was assigned to 164 TCR beta chains.

This PCR relied on a set of 60 Vbeta primers and 13 Jbeta primers. In the source study's methods: Later analysis identified approximately 88 million unique TCR beta chains, about 10 million shared. Assay used: immunoSEQ multiplex PCR; TCRdb lists only in-frame clones, some missing. Clone size and the V and J calls come from that table; the DNA yielded D and trimming. The profile shows 99,000 or so clones, about 80% of them singletons. This TCR was recovered from a man younger than 45 in good health and CMV-seronegative. Sequenced sample: PBMCs. This sequence joins TRBV10-2 and TRBJ2-7; D is ambiguous. DNA for the CDR3: TGCGCCAGCACCTACGTGGGCAACTACGAGCAGTACTTC. It is translated as CASTYVGNYEQYF.